One and the same sample provided the 9 T cell receptor beta chains below, sequenced in a study of blood T cell repertoires in COVID-19. Measured with immunoSEQ multiplex PCR; TCRdb has only the in-frame clones, and not every one. The top ten clones hold roughly 12% of a sample with 70,000 to 80,000 clones, approximately 80% of them seen once. The specimen sequenced was peripheral blood. Every receptor here comes from a human donor in a cohort sampled during active COVID-19.

The rearrangement joins TRBV29-1 to TRBJ1-1; TRBD1 matches 7 bases. This CDR3 region has 15 residues. Germline V gene lookup returns CDR1 SQVTM and CDR2 ANQGSEA. V lost 3 bases, J lost 0 bases, and 7 bases stayed unmatched. The CDR3 coding sequence is TGCAGCGTTGATCGTGGCAGGGGGTTGAACACTGAAGCTTTCTTT. Its protein is CSVDRGRGLNTEAFF.

This clone has just a few counts. This chain connects TRBV19 to TRBJ2-2; 9 nucleotides align to TRBD1. The germline CDR1 and CDR2 sequences are LNHDA and SQIVND (reference sequence). V dropped 6 bases and J dropped 6; count of bases not matched to a gene: 8. CDR3 length equals 15 residues. The CDR3 nucleotides read TGTGCCAGTAGCATCTGGACAGGGGATCCCGGGGAGCTGTTTTTT. This gives the protein CASSIWTGDPGELFF.

This sequence joins TRBV15 and TRBJ2-7, with 9 bases aligning to TRBD2. Germline assignment: CDR1 LNHNV and CDR2 YYDKDF (reference sequence). This CDR3 comprises 15 residues. With 4 bases clipped from V and 2 bases from J, the junction kept 6 bases outside the gene matches. The CDR3 protein is CATSMGLAGAYEQYF. The CDR3 DNA follows: TGTGCCACCAGCATGGGACTAGCAGGGGCCTACGAGCAGTACTTC.

The J gene is TRBJ1-1, the V gene TRBV6-5, with a tentative D call TRBD1 (6 bases). CDR1 and CDR2 (germline): MNHEY, SVGAGI. The CDR3 contains 15 residues. V shed 4 bases and J shed 0 bases, with 12 bases lying between them. CDR3 protein: CASSFRGSLNTEAFF. CDR3 in DNA: TGTGCCAGCAGTTTCAGGGGCAGCCTGAACACTGAAGCTTTCTTT.

J is TRBJ1-4 and V is TRBV5-5, with 7 bases aligning to TRBD1. J lost 4 bases, V lost 4 bases, and 7 bases had no gene match. The CDR3 is 15 amino acids. Germline V gene lookup returns CDR1 SGHKS and CDR2 YYEKEE (reference sequence). In DNA form, the CDR3 reads TGTGCCAGCAGCCTACCCGGGACAGTTAATGAAAAACTGTTTTTT. This translates into CASSLPGTVNEKLFF. The whole variable domain, filled in from reference TRBV5-5 and TRBJ1-4, reads DAGVTQSPTHLIKTRGQQVTLRCSPISGHKSVSWYQQVLGQGPQFIFQYYEKEERGRGNFPDRFSARQFPNYSSELNVNALLLGDSALYLCASSLPGTVNEKLFFGSGTQLSVL.

The chain's CDR3 is CASSLRQALTTDTQYF. The CDR3 nucleotides read TGTGCCAGCAGCCTTAGGCAGGCATTAACCACAGATACGCAGTATTTT. The chain employs TRBV7-2 and TRBJ2-3; D gene uncertain. Trimming took off 5 bases at V and 2 bases at J, with 17 bases between the two ends. CDR1 and CDR2 (germline): SGHTA, FQGNSA. The CDR3 has 16 amino acids.

This sequence joins TRBV5-1 and TRBJ1-2; 8 nucleotides match TRBD1. In germline, CDR1 is SGHRS, CDR2 YFSETQ. V lost 1 base and J lost 3; bases outside the gene matches: 11. The CDR3 is 17 amino acids. CDR3 loop: CASSLNPGQGLDYGYTF. DNA for the CDR3: TGCGCCAGCAGCTTGAACCCAGGACAGGGTCTCGACTATGGCTACACCTTC.

CDR3 DNA: TGCGCCAGCAGCTTGGGAGGGGGCGGTTTCTACGAGCAGTACTTC. This translates into CASSLGGGGFYEQYF. This chain joins TRBV5-1 and TRBJ2-7; 7 nucleotides agree with TRBD1. Germline loops: CDR1 SGHRS, CDR2 YFSETQ. The CDR3 is 15 residues long. The trim removed 0 bases at V and 3 bases at J, leaving 6 bases unmatched.

J is TRBJ2-5 and V is TRBV4-2; 11 nucleotides align to TRBD1. CDR3 length: 21 amino acids. In germline, CDR1 is LGHNA, CDR2 YNFKEQ. The J segment lost 1 base and the V segment lost 3 bases, leaving 19 bases of the junction unmatched. In DNA, the CDR3 is TGTGCCAGCAGCCATCCCTCAGGGGACAGGGGGTGGAAGTACGTCCAAGAGACCCAGTACTTC. It codes for CASSHPSGDRGWKYVQETQYF.